This T cell receptor (beta chain) was sequenced in a study of blood T cell repertoires in COVID-19. A single count supports this clone. J was trimmed by 2 bases and V by 5 bases; bases with no gene match: 13. Germline-derived CDR1 and CDR2 are SGHVS and FNYEAQ. The CDR3 sequence is 17 residues long. Per the study methods: It was from reference gene primer amplification that nucleated cell counts were estimated. The protocol was immunoSEQ multiplex PCR, while the TCRdb copy is restricted to in-frame clones and leaves out a portion. From that table come the V and J calls and clone size; the DNA was used to work out D and trimming. The sample lists under 300,000 clones, approximately 90% occurring once.

This TCR came from a man aged 18 to 30 with active or convalescent COVID-19. Sequencing was done on a sample of peripheral blood. The chain uses TRBV7-6 and TRBJ2-3; 7 bases fit TRBD1. The CDR3 bases are TGTGCCAGCAGCGTGGACAGGCGGTTAAGCCACACAGATACGCAGTATTTT. Translating it yields CASSVDRRLSHTDTQYF.